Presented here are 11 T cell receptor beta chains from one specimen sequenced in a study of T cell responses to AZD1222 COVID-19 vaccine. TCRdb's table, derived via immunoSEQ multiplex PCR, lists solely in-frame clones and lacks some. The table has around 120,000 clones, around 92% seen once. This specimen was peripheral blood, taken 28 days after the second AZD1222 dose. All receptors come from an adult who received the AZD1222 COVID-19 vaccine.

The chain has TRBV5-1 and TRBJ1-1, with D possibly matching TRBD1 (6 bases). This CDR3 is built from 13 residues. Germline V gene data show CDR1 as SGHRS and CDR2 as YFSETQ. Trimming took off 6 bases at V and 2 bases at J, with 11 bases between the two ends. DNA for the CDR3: TGCGCCAGCACCGCGGACAGAAACACTGAAGCTTTCTTT. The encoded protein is CASTADRNTEAFF.

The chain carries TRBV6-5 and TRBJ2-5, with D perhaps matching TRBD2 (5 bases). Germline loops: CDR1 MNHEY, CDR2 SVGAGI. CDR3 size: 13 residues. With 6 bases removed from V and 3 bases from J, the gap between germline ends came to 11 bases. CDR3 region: CASRKRREETQYF. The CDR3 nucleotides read TGTGCCAGCAGGAAGAGGCGGGAAGAGACCCAGTACTTC.

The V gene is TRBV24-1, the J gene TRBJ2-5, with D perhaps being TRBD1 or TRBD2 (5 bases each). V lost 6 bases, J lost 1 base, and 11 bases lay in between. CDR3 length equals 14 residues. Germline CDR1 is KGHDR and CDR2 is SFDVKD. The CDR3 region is CATSRRGTQETQYF. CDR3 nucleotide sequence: TGTGCCACCAGTCGCCGAGGGACCCAAGAGACCCAGTACTTC.

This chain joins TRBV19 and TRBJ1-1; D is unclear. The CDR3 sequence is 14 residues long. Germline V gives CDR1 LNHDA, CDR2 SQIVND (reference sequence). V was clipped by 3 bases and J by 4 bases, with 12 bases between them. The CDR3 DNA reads TGTGCCAGTAGTATCGCCGGGCCCGGCACTGAAGCTTTCTTT. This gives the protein CASSIAGPGTEAFF. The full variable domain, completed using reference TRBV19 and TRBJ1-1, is DGGITQSPKYLFRKEGQNVTLSCEQNLNHDAMYWYRQDPGQGLRLIYYSQIVNDFQKGDIAEGYSVSREKKESFPLTVTSAQKNPTAFYLCASSIAGPGTEAFFGQGTRLTVV.

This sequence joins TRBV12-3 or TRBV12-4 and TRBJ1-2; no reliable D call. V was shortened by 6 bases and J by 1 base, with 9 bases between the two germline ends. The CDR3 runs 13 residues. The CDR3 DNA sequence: TGTGCCAGCAGCCCAGAAATTAACTATGGCTACACCTTC. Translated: CASSPEINYGYTF.

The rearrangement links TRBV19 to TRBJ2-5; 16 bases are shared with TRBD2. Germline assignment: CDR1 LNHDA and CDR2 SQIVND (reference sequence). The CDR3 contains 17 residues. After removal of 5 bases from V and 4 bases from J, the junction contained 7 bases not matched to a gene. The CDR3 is CASSLGTSGGARETQYF. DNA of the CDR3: TGTGCCAGTAGTCTCGGGACTAGCGGGGGGGCACGAGAGACCCAGTACTTC. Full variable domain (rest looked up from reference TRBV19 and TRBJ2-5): DGGITQSPKYLFRKEGQNVTLSCEQNLNHDAMYWYRQDPGQGLRLIYYSQIVNDFQKGDIAEGYSVSREKKESFPLTVTSAQKNPTAFYLCASSLGTSGGARETQYFGPGTRLLVL.

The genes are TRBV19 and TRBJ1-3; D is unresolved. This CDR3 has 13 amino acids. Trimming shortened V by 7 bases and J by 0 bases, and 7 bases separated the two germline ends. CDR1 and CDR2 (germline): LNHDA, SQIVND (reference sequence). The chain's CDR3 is CASTSTSGNTIYF. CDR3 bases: TGTGCCAGTACCTCTACCTCTGGAAACACCATATATTTT.

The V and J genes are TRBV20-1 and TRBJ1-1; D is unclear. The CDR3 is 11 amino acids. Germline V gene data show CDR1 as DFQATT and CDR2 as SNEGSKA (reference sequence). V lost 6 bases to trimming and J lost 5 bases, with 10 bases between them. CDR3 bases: TGCAGTGCGGCGAGGAGTACTGAAGCTTTCTTT. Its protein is CSAARSTEAFF.

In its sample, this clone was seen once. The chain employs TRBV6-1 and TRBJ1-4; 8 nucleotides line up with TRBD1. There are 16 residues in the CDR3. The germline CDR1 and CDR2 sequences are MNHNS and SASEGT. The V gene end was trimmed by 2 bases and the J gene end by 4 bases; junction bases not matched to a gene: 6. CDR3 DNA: TGTGCCAGCAGTGAAAATTGGACAGGGAGTAATGAAAAACTGTTTTTT. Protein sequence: CASSENWTGSNEKLFF.

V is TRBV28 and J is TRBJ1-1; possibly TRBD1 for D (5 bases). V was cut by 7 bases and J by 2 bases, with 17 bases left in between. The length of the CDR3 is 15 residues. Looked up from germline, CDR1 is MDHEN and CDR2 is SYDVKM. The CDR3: CASNPARVGNTEAFF. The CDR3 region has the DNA TGTGCCAGCAACCCGGCCAGGGTCGGCAACACTGAAGCTTTCTTT. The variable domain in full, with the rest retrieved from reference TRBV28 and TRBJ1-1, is DVKVTQSSRYLVKRTGEKVFLECVQDMDHENMFWYRQDPGLGLRLIYFSYDVKMKEKGDIPEGYSVSREKKERFSLILESASTNQTSMYLCASNPARVGNTEAFFGQGTRLTVV.

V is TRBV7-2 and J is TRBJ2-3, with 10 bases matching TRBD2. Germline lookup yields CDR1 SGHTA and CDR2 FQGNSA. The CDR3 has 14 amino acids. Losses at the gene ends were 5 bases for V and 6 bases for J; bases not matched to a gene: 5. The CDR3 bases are TGTGCCAGCAGCGCTCTAGCGGGGGTTGATACGCAGTATTTT. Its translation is CASSALAGVDTQYF.